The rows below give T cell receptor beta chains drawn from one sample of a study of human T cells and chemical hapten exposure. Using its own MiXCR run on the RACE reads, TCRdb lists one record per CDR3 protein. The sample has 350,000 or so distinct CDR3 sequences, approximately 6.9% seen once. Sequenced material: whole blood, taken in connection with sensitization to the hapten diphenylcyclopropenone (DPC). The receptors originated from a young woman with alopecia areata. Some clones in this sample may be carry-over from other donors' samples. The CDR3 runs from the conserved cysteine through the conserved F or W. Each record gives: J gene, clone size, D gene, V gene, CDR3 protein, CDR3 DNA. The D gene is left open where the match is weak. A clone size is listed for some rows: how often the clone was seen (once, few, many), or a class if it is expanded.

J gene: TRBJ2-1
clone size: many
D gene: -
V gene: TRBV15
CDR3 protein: CATSRDGGEQFF
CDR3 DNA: TGTGCCACCAGCAGAGATGGGGGTGAGCAGTTCTTC

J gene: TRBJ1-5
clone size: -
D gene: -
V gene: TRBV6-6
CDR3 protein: CASSQMSDSNQPQHF
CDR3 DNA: TGTGCCAGCAGCCAAATGAGTGATAGCAATCAGCCCCAGCATTTT

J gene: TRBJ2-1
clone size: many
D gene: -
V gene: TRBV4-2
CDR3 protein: CASSTPGANEQFF
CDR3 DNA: TGTGCCAGCAGCACCCCGGGGGCGAATGAGCAGTTCTTC

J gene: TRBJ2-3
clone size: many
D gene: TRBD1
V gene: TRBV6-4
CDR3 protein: CASSVSTGADTQYF
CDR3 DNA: TGTGCCAGCAGTGTCTCAACAGGGGCAGATACGCAGTATTTT

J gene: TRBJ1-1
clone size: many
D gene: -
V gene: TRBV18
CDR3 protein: CASSPRAASDTEAFF
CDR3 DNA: TGTGCCAGCTCACCAAGAGCAGCTTCCGACACTGAAGCTTTCTTT

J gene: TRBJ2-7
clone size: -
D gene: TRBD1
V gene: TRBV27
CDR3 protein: CASSMTGYRDEQYF
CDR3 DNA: TGTGCCAGCAGTATGACAGGGTATAGGGACGAGCAGTACTTC

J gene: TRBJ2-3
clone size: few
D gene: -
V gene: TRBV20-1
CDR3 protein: CSARDGGASTDTQYF
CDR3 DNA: TGCAGTGCTAGAGATGGCGGGGCAAGCACAGATACGCAGTATTTT

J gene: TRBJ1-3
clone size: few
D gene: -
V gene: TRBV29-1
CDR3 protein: CSVGGSVDGNTIYF
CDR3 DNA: TGCAGCGTCGGGGGCTCAGTGGACGGAAACACCATATATTTT

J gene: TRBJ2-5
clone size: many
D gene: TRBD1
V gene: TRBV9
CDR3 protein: CASSARKDRVGETQYF
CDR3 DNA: TGTGCCAGCAGCGCCCGGAAGGACAGGGTAGGAGAGACCCAGTACTTC

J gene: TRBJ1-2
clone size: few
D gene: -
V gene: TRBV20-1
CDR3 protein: CSATYFQGNGYTF
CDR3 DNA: TGCAGTGCTACTTACTTCCAGGGAAATGGCTACACCTTC

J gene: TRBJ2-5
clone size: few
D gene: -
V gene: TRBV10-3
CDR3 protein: CAISQIPGETQYF
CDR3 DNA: TGTGCCATCAGCCAAATACCGGGAGAGACCCAGTACTTC

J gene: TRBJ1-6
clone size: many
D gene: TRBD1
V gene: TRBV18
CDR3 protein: CASSPGTGDSPLHF
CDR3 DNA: TGTGCCAGCTCACCGGGGACAGGGGATTCACCCCTCCACTTT

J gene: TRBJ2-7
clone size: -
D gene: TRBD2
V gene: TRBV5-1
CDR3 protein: CASSLTSGGANEQYF
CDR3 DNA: TGCGCCAGCAGCTTGACTAGCGGGGGGGCCAACGAGCAGTACTTC

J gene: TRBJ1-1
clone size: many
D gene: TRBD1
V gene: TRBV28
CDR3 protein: CASSMDRGQMNTEAFF
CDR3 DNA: TGTGCCAGCAGTATGGACAGGGGGCAAATGAACACTGAAGCTTTCTTT

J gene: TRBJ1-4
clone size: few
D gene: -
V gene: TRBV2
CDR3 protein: CASSAQVATNEKLFF
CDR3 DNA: TGTGCCAGCAGTGCGCAAGTTGCAACTAATGAAAAACTGTTTTTT

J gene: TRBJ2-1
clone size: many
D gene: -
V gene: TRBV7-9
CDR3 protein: CASSWDRAYNEQFF
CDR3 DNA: TGTGCCAGCAGCTGGGACCGAGCCTACAATGAGCAGTTCTTC

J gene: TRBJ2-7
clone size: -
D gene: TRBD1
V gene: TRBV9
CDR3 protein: CASSVEGTGSREQYF
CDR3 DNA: TGTGCCAGCAGCGTAGAGGGGACAGGGAGTCGCGAGCAGTACTTC

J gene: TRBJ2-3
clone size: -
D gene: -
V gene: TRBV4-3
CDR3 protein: CASSQAAGGRLDTQYF
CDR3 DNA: TGCGCCAGCAGCCAAGCGGCGGGCGGGCGGTTAGATACGCAGTATTTT

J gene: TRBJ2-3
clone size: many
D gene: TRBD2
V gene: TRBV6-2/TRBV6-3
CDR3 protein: CASSYAAGWADTQYF
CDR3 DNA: TGTGCCAGCAGTTATGCAGCGGGGTGGGCAGATACGCAGTATTTT

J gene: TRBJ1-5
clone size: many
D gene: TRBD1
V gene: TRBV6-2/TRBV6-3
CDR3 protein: CASSYRPDRATYSNQPQHF
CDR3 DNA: TGTGCCAGCAGTTATCGTCCCGACAGGGCCACCTATAGCAATCAGCCCCAGCATTTT

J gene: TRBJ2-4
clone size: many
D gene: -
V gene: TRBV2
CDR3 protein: CASSEIAGHNKNIQYF
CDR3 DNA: TGTGCCAGCAGTGAAATTGCGGGACATAACAAAAACATTCAGTACTTC

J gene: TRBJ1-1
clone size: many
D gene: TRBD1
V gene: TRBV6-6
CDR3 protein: CASSYSLGTGNTEAFF
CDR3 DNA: TGTGCCAGCAGTTACTCCCTTGGGACAGGGAACACTGAAGCTTTCTTT

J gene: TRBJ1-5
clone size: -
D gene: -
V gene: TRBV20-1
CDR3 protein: CSARVQGLGNQPQHF
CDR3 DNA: TGCAGTGCTAGAGTACAGGGCCTGGGGAATCAGCCCCAGCATTTT

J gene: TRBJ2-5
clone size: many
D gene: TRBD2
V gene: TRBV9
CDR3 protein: CASSAREGLQETQYF
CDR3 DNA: TGTGCCAGCAGCGCGAGGGAGGGTCTCCAAGAGACCCAGTACTTC